Listed here is a single TCR beta chain. What it binds is unknown. This sample is part of a study of OX40 agonist ivuxolimab in advanced cancers. In the study overall: Patients assigned to dose escalation were diagnosed with hepatocellular carcinoma, melanoma, renal cell or head and neck cancer. Three individuals attained partial responses, comprising one hepatocellular carcinoma case and two cutaneous melanoma cases. Regarding the study as a whole: Low levels of normalized T-cell clonal expansion also appeared in some nonresponders.

Method: immunoSEQ multiplex PCR; TCRdb's copy keeps in-frame clones and lacks some. Found here are just under 45,000 clones, 75% to 85% of them singletons; the top ten hold about 4.4%. The source is an adult with an advanced solid tumor such as melanoma, head and neck, liver or kidney cancer. Sequenced material: CD4+ or CD8+ T cells sorted from blood, taken in a trial of the OX40 agonist ivuxolimab.

CDR3: CASSQDPSGEQFF. The CDR3 DNA reads as TGCGCCAGCAGCCAAGATCCCAGCGGTGAGCAGTTCTTC. V gene TRBV4-3 combines with J gene TRBJ2-1, with D possibly matching TRBD2 (5 bases). V lost 0 bases and J lost 9, with 9 bases in between. The CDR3 sequence is 13 residues long. Germline V gives CDR1 LGHNA, CDR2 YSLEER.